The 25 T cell receptor beta chains below all came from one sample that was sequenced in a study of control samples from healthy donors and cancer patients. Generated by immunoSEQ multiplex PCR, the TCRdb table keeps only in-frame clones and is missing some. The sample has fewer than 150,000 clones, around 90% seen once; the top ten hold around 8.1%. The specimen sequenced was blood. The origin of the receptors is a man aged 18-30 years in good health.

V gene TRBV9 combines with J gene TRBJ1-5; D not certain. Germline CDR1 reads SGDLS; CDR2 reads YYNGEE. This CDR3 is built from 14 residues. Trimming pared 4 bases from V and 5 bases from J, leaving 13 bases between. The CDR3 DNA follows: TGTGCCAGCAGCCCAGAGGCGCGGGATCAGCCCCAGCATTTT. It codes for CASSPEARDQPQHF.

This CDR3 reads CASSLTGGDEKLFF. CDR3 nucleotide sequence: TGTGCCAGCAGCCTAACAGGGGGAGATGAAAAACTGTTTTTT. V gene TRBV7-9 combines with J gene TRBJ1-4, with TRBD1 identical over 8 bases. V lost 5 bases, J lost 6 bases, and 5 bases stayed unmatched. Germline CDR1 and CDR2: SEHNR and FQNEAQ (reference sequence). The length of the CDR3 is 14 residues.

The chain links TRBV11-2 to TRBJ1-1; no definite D call. Trimming cost V 0 bases and J 1 base, with 6 bases left between them. Germline V CDR1 and CDR2: SGHAT, FQNNGV. The CDR3 covers 14 residues. CDR3 amino acids: CASSLEDGNTEAFF. The CDR3 DNA sequence: TGTGCCAGCAGCTTAGAAGACGGGAACACTGAAGCTTTCTTT.

The chain joins TRBV27 to TRBJ2-7, with D perhaps assigned TRBD1 or TRBD2 (6 bases each). Germline CDR1 MNHEY, CDR2 SMNVEV (reference sequence). This CDR3 comprises 14 residues. The V and J ends lost 5 bases and 6 bases respectively, with 17 bases between them. CDR3 nucleotides: TGTGCCAGCAGTCTGTCCGTCGGGGGCGTCGAGCAGTACTTC. Its protein product is CASSLSVGGVEQYF.

CDR3 sequence reads: CASSYIRGNMNTEAFF. For the CDR3, the DNA is TGCGCCAGCAGCTATATCAGGGGAAATATGAACACTGAAGCTTTCTTT. This sequence joins TRBV5-1 and TRBJ1-1, with a tentative D call TRBD1 (6 bases). There are 16 residues in the CDR3. Germline CDR1 reads SGHRS; CDR2 reads YFSETQ. Deletions cut 3 bases from V and 0 bases from J, with 15 bases between. Variable domain in full (rest from reference TRBV5-1 and TRBJ1-1): KAGVTQTPRYLIKTRGQQVTLSCSPISGHRSVSWYQQTPGQGLQFLFEYFSETQRNKGNFPGRFSGRQFSNSRSEMNVSTLELGDSALYLCASSYIRGNMNTEAFFGQGTRLTVV.

This chain connects TRBV3-1 (or the pseudogene TRBV3-2) to TRBJ1-4, with 7 bases fitting TRBD1. J was trimmed by 3 bases and V by 4 bases; bases with no gene match: 2. The CDR3 covers 14 residues. The germline V gene has CDR1 LGHDT and CDR2 YNNKEL (reference sequence). The CDR3 region has the DNA TGTGCCAGCAGCCGACAGGGTGCTAATGAAAAACTGTTTTTT. The encoded protein is CASSRQGANEKLFF.

This chain joins TRBV5-1 and TRBJ1-2; tentative D call: TRBD1 (5 bases). From germline, CDR1 is SGHRS and CDR2 YFSETQ. The CDR3 consists of 15 residues. V was shortened by 4 bases and J by 6 bases, with 19 bases between the two germline ends. CDR3 amino acids: CASSTGDRVWDGYTF. The CDR3 nucleotides read TGCGCCAGCAGCACCGGGGACCGGGTTTGGGATGGCTACACCTTC.

The chain recombines TRBV9 with TRBJ1-4, with D uncertain. Germline CDR1 reads SGDLS; CDR2 reads YYNGEE. V was pared by 3 bases and J by 7 bases, with 13 bases between. The CDR3 loop spans 14 amino acids. The CDR3, as DNA: TGTGCCAGCAGCGCCGACCGCCCGGGTGAAAAACTGTTTTTT. The encoded protein is CASSADRPGEKLFF.

The genes are TRBV5-1 and TRBJ1-2; TRBD1 aligns across 7 bases. The CDR3 sequence is 14 residues long. Germline V gene sequence: CDR1 SGHRS, CDR2 YFSETQ. V was pared by 5 bases and J by 2 bases, with 6 bases of the junction left unmatched. Here the CDR3 DNA reads TGCGCCAGCAGAGGGGGCCGGCAAAACTATGGCTACACCTTC. Protein: CASRGGRQNYGYTF.

The chain carries TRBV7-9 and TRBJ2-5, with D perhaps matching TRBD1 (5 bases). Trimming stripped 6 bases from V and 4 bases from J, with 9 bases between. This CDR3 region has 12 residues. Germline CDR1 and CDR2: SEHNR and FQNEAQ (reference sequence). In DNA, the CDR3 is TGTGCCAGCAGTCTCCAGGGAGAGACCCAGTACTTC. This gives the protein CASSLQGETQYF.

Comments on this clone: The identical CDR3 is also encoded by other nucleotide sequences in the sample. The rearrangement links TRBV3-1 (or the pseudogene TRBV3-2) to TRBJ2-6; D call uncertain. Trimming pared 6 bases from V and 0 bases from J, leaving 9 bases between. The CDR3 is 15 residues long. CDR1 LGHDT and CDR2 YNNKEL come from the germline V gene (reference sequence). This CDR3 reads CASSFGSSGANVLTF. CDR3 DNA sequence: TGTGCCAGCAGTTTTGGTAGCTCTGGGGCCAACGTCCTGACTTTC.

The chain couples TRBV19 to TRBJ1-1; 9 bases map to TRBD1. CDR3 size: 14 residues. Germline V lookup: CDR1 LNHDA, CDR2 SQIVND (reference sequence). Trimming at V came to 7 bases and at J to 4 bases, leaving 7 bases not matched to a gene. CDR3 bases: TGTGCCAGTAAAACAGGGGGCAGCGTCACTGAAGCTTTCTTT. Translation: CASKTGGSVTEAFF.

The J gene is TRBJ1-2, the V gene TRBV9; 7 nucleotides agree with TRBD1. The trim removed 3 bases at V and 0 bases at J, leaving 11 bases unmatched. The CDR3 loop spans 17 amino acids. CDR1 is SGDLS, CDR2 YYNGEE, per germline. The chain's CDR3 is CASSGGDSLATNYGYTF. CDR3 DNA: TGTGCCAGCAGCGGGGGGGACAGTCTCGCTACTAACTATGGCTACACCTTC.

The V gene is TRBV12-3 or TRBV12-4, the J gene TRBJ1-2; no definite D call. Trimming removed 5 bases at V and 5 bases at J, with 6 bases between. The CDR3 length is 11 residues. The CDR3 sequence is CASSPGYGYTF. CDR3 bases: TGTGCCAGCAGTCCCGGATATGGCTACACCTTC.

The J gene is TRBJ1-2, the V gene TRBV10-3; perhaps TRBD1 as D (5 bases). Germline V CDR1 and CDR2: ENHRY, SYGVKD. V dropped 0 bases and J dropped 3 bases, with 14 bases sitting between them. This CDR3 is built from 16 residues. The CDR3 nucleotides read TGTGCCATCAGTGAGTCGATTTCAGGGAAAGACTATGGCTACACCTTC. Amino acid sequence: CAISESISGKDYGYTF.

The J gene is TRBJ1-3, the V gene TRBV3-1 (or the pseudogene TRBV3-2), with D uncertain. There are 13 residues in the CDR3. Trimming took 4 bases from V and 0 from J, leaving 4 bases between them. Per the germline V gene, CDR1 is LGHDT and CDR2 is YNNKEL (reference sequence). This CDR3 reads CASSPFSGNTIYF. Written as DNA, the CDR3 is TGTGCCAGCAGCCCTTTCTCTGGAAACACCATATATTTT.

This clone has only a few counts. This chain connects TRBV10-2 to TRBJ1-3; no firm D call. The V gene's germline CDR1 is WSHSY and CDR2 SAAADI. V shed 7 bases and J shed 2 bases, with 15 bases lying between them. This CDR3 has 15 residues. The CDR3 loop reads CASKSEGGAGNTIYF. The CDR3 nucleotides read TGCGCCAGCAAATCAGAGGGAGGAGCTGGAAACACCATATATTTT.

The chain couples TRBV4-1 to TRBJ2-3, with 8 nucleotides matching TRBD2. The V and J ends lost 0 bases and 3 bases, in that order; junction bases with no gene match: 11. Germline CDR1 reads MGHRA; CDR2 reads YSYEKL. This CDR3 has 18 amino acids. CDR3 in DNA: TGCGCCAGCAGCCAAGACTTTCCAGCGGGGGTACGAACAGATACGCAGTATTTT. Residues: CASSQDFPAGVRTDTQYF.

This chain connects TRBV18 to TRBJ1-4; 11 bases agree with TRBD1. Trimming at V came to 5 bases and at J to 0 bases, leaving 5 bases not matched to a gene. The germline V gene has CDR1 KGHSH and CDR2 LQKENI. The CDR3 length is 17 residues. CDR3 in amino acids: CASSSRTGGATNEKLFF. For the CDR3, the DNA is TGTGCCAGCTCATCCCGGACAGGGGGCGCAACTAATGAAAAACTGTTTTTT.

The V call is TRBV12-3 or TRBV12-4, the J call TRBJ1-2; TRBD1 aligns across 7 bases. The V gene end was trimmed by 7 bases and the J gene end by 6 bases; junction bases not matched to a gene: 5. The CDR3 loop spans 12 amino acids. The CDR3 nucleotides are TGTGCCAGCACCACCACAGGGGATGGCTACACCTTC. As protein: CASTTTGDGYTF.

The V gene is TRBV9, the J gene TRBJ1-4, with 7 bases lining up with TRBD1. The CDR3 contains 13 residues. V shed 4 bases and J 8 bases; nucleotides not matched to a gene: 5. Germline V gives CDR1 SGDLS, CDR2 YYNGEE. The CDR3: CASSTGDREKLFF. Written as DNA, the CDR3 is TGTGCCAGCAGCACAGGGGACCGGGAAAAACTGTTTTTT.

The chain employs TRBV29-1 and TRBJ1-2; weak D call: TRBD1 (6 bases). Germline-derived CDR1 and CDR2 are SQVTM and ANQGSEA. CDR3 length equals 13 residues. V was cut by 4 bases and J by 3 bases, with 12 bases left in between. CDR3 residues: CSVVNRADYGYTF. For the CDR3, the DNA is TGCAGCGTTGTGAACAGGGCGGACTATGGCTACACCTTC.

The V gene is TRBV3-1 (or the pseudogene TRBV3-2), the J gene TRBJ1-1; D is uncertain. The CDR3 is made up of 15 amino acids. Between the trimmed V and J ends, which lost 4 bases and 3 bases, there was a span of 15 bases. Per the germline V gene, CDR1 is LGHDT and CDR2 is YNNKEL (reference sequence). The CDR3 region is CASSRWKGKDTEAFF. The DNA of the CDR3 is TGTGCCAGCAGCCGTTGGAAGGGCAAGGACACTGAAGCTTTCTTT.

The gene calls are TRBV27 and TRBJ2-1; D perhaps matches TRBD1 (6 bases). Trimming stripped 9 bases from V and 10 bases from J, with 19 bases between. The CDR3 is 13 amino acids. Germline CDR1 reads MNHEY; CDR2 reads SMNVEV (reference sequence). The CDR3: CASFNRASGEQFF. DNA of the CDR3: TGTGCCAGTTTTAACAGGGCCTCCGGAGAGCAGTTCTTC.

The V and J genes are TRBV5-1 and TRBJ1-1; maybe TRBD1 (5 bases). Trimming removed 0 bases from V and 7 bases from J, with 13 bases in between. Germline V gene data show CDR1 as SGHRS and CDR2 as YFSETQ. The CDR3 spans 14 residues. In DNA, the CDR3 is TGCGCCAGCAGCTTGGTGTCGGGGGACGATGAAGCTTTCTTT. It specifies CASSLVSGDDEAFF. The entire variable domain, with the rest obtained from reference TRBV5-1 and TRBJ1-1, is as follows: KAGVTQTPRYLIKTRGQQVTLSCSPISGHRSVSWYQQTPGQGLQFLFEYFSETQRNKGNFPGRFSGRQFSNSRSEMNVSTLELGDSALYLCASSLVSGDDEAFFGQGTRLTVV.